These 14 T cell receptor beta chains were sequenced from one sample in a study of vaccination effects on CD4 cells after COVID-19. Sequencing was preceded by expansion of antigen-specific CD4+ T cells with viral peptide pools in the ViraFEST assay. Researchers isolated CD4+ T cells once approximately eleven days of culture had elapsed. Repertoires were generated with immunoSEQ multiplex PCR, while TCRdb's copy carries only in-frame clones and drops some. The sample yields approximately 8,900 clones, about four fifths seen once. No antigen has been identified for these receptors. Material: CD4+ T cells from PBMCs cultured with HCoV-229E spike peptides, obtained before COVID-19 vaccination. Receptors were obtained from a human donor who received a COVID-19 vaccine.

J is TRBJ2-1 and V is TRBV6-6; 8 positions agree with TRBD2. CDR3 length: 17 amino acids. The V gene's germline CDR1 is MNHNY and CDR2 SVGAGI (reference sequence). V shed 5 bases and J 0 bases; nucleotides not matched to a gene: 9. CDR3 sequence reads: CASSLFTGRASYNEQFF. In DNA form, the CDR3 reads TGTGCCAGCAGTCTATTCACCGGGAGGGCCTCCTACAATGAGCAGTTCTTC.

This sequence joins TRBV15 and TRBJ1-2; 10 bases are shared with TRBD1. The germline V gene encodes CDR1 LNHNV and CDR2 YYDKDF (reference sequence). The CDR3 consists of 15 residues. The V gene end was trimmed by 0 bases and the J gene end by 9 bases; junction bases not matched to a gene: 7. CDR3 loop: CATSRDSRTGGRYTF. The CDR3 nucleotides are TGTGCCACCAGCAGAGATAGTCGGACAGGGGGGCGCTACACCTTC. The variable domain in full, completed from reference TRBV15 and TRBJ1-2, reads DAMVIQNPRYQVTQFGKPVTLSCSQTLNHNVMYWYQQKSSQAPKLLFHYYDKDFNNEADTPDNFQSRRPNTSFCFLDIRSPGLGDTAMYLCATSRDSRTGGRYTFGSGTRLTVV.

The rearrangement links TRBV4-1 to TRBJ1-5; 11 positions match TRBD1. The CDR3 consists of 16 residues. Trimming at V came to 6 bases and at J to 6 bases, leaving 10 bases not matched to a gene. Germline CDR1 and CDR2: MGHRA and YSYEKL. The CDR3 loop reads CASRLGTGGGGQPQHF. In DNA form, the CDR3 reads TGCGCCAGCAGACTCGGGACAGGGGGAGGTGGTCAGCCCCAGCATTTT.

V is TRBV9 and J is TRBJ2-7; maybe TRBD2 (6 bases). The CDR3 loop spans 16 amino acids. Germline CDR1 and CDR2: SGDLS and YYNGEE. The V end lost 0 bases, the J end lost 2 bases, and 15 bases lay between the germline ends. The CDR3 is CASSVGGTQDTYEQYF. The CDR3, as DNA: TGTGCCAGCAGCGTAGGGGGGACTCAAGATACCTACGAGCAGTACTTC.

V usage is TRBV20-1 and J usage is TRBJ2-1, with 9 bases identical to TRBD2. Trimming at V came to 3 bases and at J to 5 bases, leaving 8 bases not matched to a gene. The germline V gene encodes CDR1 DFQATT and CDR2 SNEGSKA (reference sequence). The CDR3 consists of 15 residues. CDR3 amino acids: CSASDPSGDNNEQFF. The CDR3 coding sequence is TGCAGTGCTAGTGATCCTAGCGGGGATAACAATGAGCAGTTCTTC.

Judged by abundance, this clone is medium-sized. The rearrangement uses TRBV10-2 and TRBJ2-7, with D perhaps matching TRBD2 (5 bases). There are 17 residues in the CDR3. Germline assignment: CDR1 WSHSY and CDR2 SAAADI. Trimming shortened V by 0 bases and J by 0 bases, and 15 bases separated the two germline ends. Here the CDR3 reads CASSESSRRGSSYEQYF. The CDR3 nucleotides are TGCGCCAGCAGTGAGTCGAGTAGACGGGGAAGCTCCTACGAGCAGTACTTC.

The table lists this clone with a few counts. The chain links TRBV10-3 to TRBJ2-7, with 9 bases aligning to TRBD1. The CDR3 sequence is 15 residues long. CDR1 and CDR2 from the germline V gene are ENHRY and SYGVKD. After removal of 6 bases from V and 6 bases from J, the junction contained 12 bases not matched to a gene. CDR3 DNA: TGTGCCATCAGCGAGGTCGGGACAGGGAAATCCGAGCAGTACTTC. Translating gives CAISEVGTGKSEQYF.

The rearrangement links TRBV5-4 to TRBJ2-7; weak D call: TRBD1 (6 bases). The CDR3 is 15 residues long. Trimming removed 4 bases from V and 3 bases from J, with 17 bases in between. CDR1 and CDR2 from the germline V gene are SGHNT and YYREEE (reference sequence). The CDR3 here is CASSPVRVQGYEQYF. In DNA, the CDR3 is TGTGCCAGCAGCCCGGTCCGTGTACAGGGCTACGAGCAGTACTTC.

The sample holds one count of this clone. This chain uses TRBV19 with TRBJ1-2; 9 bases are shared with TRBD1. The germline CDR1 and CDR2 sequences are LNHDA and SQIVND (reference sequence). CDR3 size: 14 residues. Trimming at V came to 3 bases and at J to 2 bases, leaving 1 base not matched to a gene. Here the CDR3 DNA reads TGTGCCAGTAGTATTGGGACAGGGAACTATGGCTACACCTTC. As protein: CASSIGTGNYGYTF.

The genes are TRBV27 and TRBJ2-3; 9 bases align to TRBD1. J lost 5 bases, V lost 8 bases, and 8 bases had no gene match. The V gene's germline CDR1 is MNHEY and CDR2 SMNVEV (reference sequence). CDR3 length: 14 amino acids. The DNA for the CDR3 is TGTGCCAGCCACACAGGGGGCGGGATAGATACGCAGTATTTT. Protein sequence: CASHTGGGIDTQYF.

The J gene is TRBJ2-3, the V gene TRBV27, with D maybe TRBD1 (5 bases). CDR1 and CDR2 from the germline V gene are MNHEY and SMNVEV (reference sequence). Trimming cost V 6 bases and J 0 bases, with 16 bases left between them. The CDR3 runs to 16 residues. Here the CDR3 reads CASRNGNRISTDTQYF. The CDR3 coding sequence is TGTGCCAGCAGGAATGGTAACAGGATAAGCACAGATACGCAGTATTTT.

J is TRBJ2-6 and V is TRBV5-4; TRBD1 agrees at 10 bases. The germline CDR1 and CDR2 sequences are SGHNT and YYREEE (reference sequence). J lost 0 bases, V lost 4 bases, and 4 bases had no gene match. The CDR3 is 17 residues long. In nucleotides, the CDR3 is TGTGCCAGCAGCGGAGGACAGGGGGACTCTGGGGCCAACGTCCTGACTTTC. Translation gives CASSGGQGDSGANVLTF.

The chain links TRBV3-1 (or the pseudogene TRBV3-2) to TRBJ2-1, with TRBD1 matching over 7 bases. The junction had 12 bases not matched to a gene; V was cut back by 4 bases and J by 9 bases. This CDR3 is 15 amino acids long. In germline, CDR1 is LGHDT, CDR2 YNNKEL (reference sequence). In nucleotides, the CDR3 is TGTGCCAGCAGCCTCGGACAGGATTCTTATGTTGAGCAGTTCTTC. Amino acid sequence: CASSLGQDSYVEQFF.

The chain's CDR3 is CASSQARTSLYEQYF. The CDR3 bases are TGCGCCAGCAGCCAGGCCCGGACTAGTTTGTACGAGCAGTACTTC. V and J are TRBV4-1 and TRBJ2-7; TRBD2 matches 7 bases. Germline loops: CDR1 MGHRA, CDR2 YSYEKL. CDR3 length: 15 amino acids. With V trimmed by 3 bases and J by 4 bases, 9 bases remained unmatched.